This T cell receptor (beta chain) originates from a study of sequential checkpoint blockade in melanoma. Study at large: Patients were randomized 1:1 to nivolumab-then-ipilimumab or ipilimumab-then-nivolumab first-line. After both sequences, patients received maintenance nivolumab.

Treatment indicated: randomized to nivolumab then ipilimumab (arm A) or the reverse (arm B). No patient had prior DNA-damaging chemotherapy. From thawed PBMCs, live CD3+CD8+ cells negative for CD19 and CD56 were sorted. Deletions cut 0 bases from V and 6 bases from J, with 12 bases between. Germline CDR1 and CDR2: MNHEY and SMNVEV (reference sequence). The CDR3 has 14 amino acids. Libraries were prepared by immunoSEQ multiplex PCR; TCRdb keeps only in-frame clonotypes and omits some of them. The sample contains approximately 18,000 clones, over 55% of which appear only once. This chain links TRBV27 with TRBJ2-7; weak D call: TRBD1 (6 bases). The sample consisted of CD8+ T cells sorted from blood (inferred from file names), taken from a patient given nivolumab and ipilimumab in sequence. This TCR was recovered from a human donor with melanoma. The CDR3 DNA sequence: TGTGCCAGCAGTTTATCGAGCAGGGGAGTCGAGCAGTACTTC. Amino acids: CASSLSSRGVEQYF.